This T cell receptor (beta chain) stems from a study of shared clonotypes between healthy human individuals. Regarding the study as a whole: Naive subsets typically showed greater estimated richness than memory subsets. Rarefaction showed sorted-subset sequencing was incomplete despite large depth.

V was pared by 2 bases and J by 3 bases, with 16 bases between. The CDR3 loop spans 16 amino acids. Per germline, CDR1 ENHRY and CDR2 SYGVKD. Every contributor of samples was a Caucasian grown-up residing in Nashville, Tennessee. Memory CD4+ cells were the fraction left after CD45RA+ naive selection. Details on this clone: Its antigen is currently unknown.

Assay used: immunoSEQ multiplex PCR; TCRdb lists only in-frame clones, some missing. The sample yields about 2 million clones, over 85% seen once. Input material: naive CD4+ T cells sorted from blood. Subset described: CD45RA+ positively selected. The sequence derives from a man aged 18-30 years in good health. The rearrangement joins TRBV10-3 to TRBJ1-1; D perhaps matches TRBD1 (5 bases). The CDR3 sequence: CAISEPRGGRYTEAFF. The CDR3 bases are TGTGCCATCAGTGAGCCCCGGGGGGGACGGTACACTGAAGCTTTCTTT.